The 31 T cell receptor beta chains below come from one sample, sequenced in a study of sequential checkpoint blockade in melanoma. TCRdb's copy holds only in-frame clones and misses some; the assay was immunoSEQ multiplex PCR. This repertoire shows fewer than 40,000 clones, 86% found once; its top ten account for around a fifth. The treatment was: randomized to nivolumab then ipilimumab (arm A) or the reverse (arm B). Sample: CD8+ T cells sorted from blood (inferred from file names), taken from a patient given nivolumab and ipilimumab in sequence. Source of these receptors: a human donor with melanoma.

This chain joins TRBV7-6 and TRBJ2-5, with TRBD1 matching 12 bases. Germline loops: CDR1 SGHVS, CDR2 FNYEAQ. The junction had 2 bases not matched to a gene; V was cut back by 4 bases and J by 5 bases. This CDR3 has 14 amino acids. CDR3 sequence reads: CASSWGQGAETQYF. CDR3 sequence (DNA): TGTGCCAGCAGCTGGGGACAGGGGGCTGAGACCCAGTACTTC.

V usage is TRBV7-9 and J usage is TRBJ2-2; possible D gene TRBD2, 5 bases. Deletions cut 9 bases from V and 7 bases from J, with 6 bases between. The CDR3 loop spans 10 amino acids. CDR1 SEHNR and CDR2 FQNEAQ come from the germline V gene (reference sequence). CDR3 region: CAREGGELFF. In DNA form, the CDR3 reads TGTGCCAGAGAGGGCGGGGAGCTGTTTTTT.

This sequence joins TRBV18 and TRBJ1-2, with D possibly being TRBD1 (5 bases). The CDR3 is 14 residues long. The V end lost 2 bases, the J end lost 3 bases, and 10 bases lay between the germline ends. Germline-derived CDR1 and CDR2 are KGHSH and LQKENI. CDR3 sequence (DNA): TGTGCCAGCTCACCAGTAGGGGAGGACTATGGCTACACCTTC. Translating it yields CASSPVGEDYGYTF.

The chain has TRBV29-1 and TRBJ2-1, with D possibly TRBD1 on 7 matching bases. This CDR3 spans 12 amino acids. The V gene lost 4 bases and the J gene lost 7 bases, with 11 bases spanning the gap. Germline V CDR1 and CDR2: SQVTM, ANQGSEA. This CDR3 reads CSVVRGANEQFF. In nucleotides, the CDR3 is TGCAGCGTTGTCAGGGGGGCAAATGAGCAGTTCTTC.

J is TRBJ2-5 and V is TRBV4-1, with D perhaps matching TRBD1 (5 bases). The germline V gene has CDR1 MGHRA and CDR2 YSYEKL. The V end was cut by 1 base, the J end by 4 bases, with 19 bases between. The CDR3 totals 17 residues. This CDR3 is CASSQVFGLGAGETQYF. The CDR3 coding sequence is TGCGCCAGCAGCCAAGTATTCGGCTTAGGGGCCGGAGAGACCCAGTACTTC.

This clone has just a few counts. The J gene is TRBJ2-6, the V gene TRBV4-3, with D hard to call. The CDR3 consists of 16 residues. The V gene lost 1 base and the J gene lost 1 base, with 8 bases spanning the gap. Germline-derived CDR1 and CDR2 are LGHNA and YSLEER. CDR3 residues: CASSQVAGSGANVLTF. The CDR3 coding sequence is TGCGCCAGCAGCCAAGTAGCTGGTTCTGGGGCCAACGTCCTGACTTTC.

The chain is built from TRBV2 and TRBJ1-2; the match to TRBD1 covers 8 bases. After removal of 3 bases from V and 4 bases from J, the junction contained 10 bases not matched to a gene. This CDR3 contains 16 residues. The germline CDR1 and CDR2 sequences are SNHLY and FYNNEI. CDR3 region: CASSESGRGRSYGYTF. Written as DNA, the CDR3 is TGTGCCAGCAGTGAGAGTGGCAGGGGGCGCTCCTATGGCTACACCTTC.

The rearrangement joins TRBV11-2 to TRBJ2-7; 8 positions match TRBD1. CDR1 is SGHAT, CDR2 FQNNGV, per germline. The V gene end was trimmed by 2 bases and the J gene end by 3 bases; junction bases not matched to a gene: 3. CDR3 length: 14 amino acids. CDR3 protein: CASSLLDRVYEQYF. CDR3 sequence (DNA): TGTGCCAGCAGCTTACTGGACAGGGTCTACGAGCAGTACTTC.

The chain employs TRBV6-5 and TRBJ2-7; 11 positions match TRBD2. V dropped 1 base and J dropped 3; count of bases not matched to a gene: 5. CDR3 length equals 16 residues. Germline values: CDR1 MNHEY, CDR2 SVGAGI. CDR3 sequence: CASSYFSGGEYYEQYF. The CDR3 bases are TGTGCCAGCAGTTACTTTAGCGGGGGGGAGTACTACGAGCAGTACTTC.

This chain uses TRBV5-4 with TRBJ2-1, with 12 nucleotides matching TRBD2. The CDR3 is 14 residues long. Unmatched junction bases numbered 6, after V lost 0 bases and J lost 14 bases. The germline V gene encodes CDR1 SGHNT and CDR2 YYREEE (reference sequence). The CDR3 DNA follows: TGTGCCAGCAGCTTGGGGCTAGCGGGGGGGCCGGAGTTCTTC. It specifies CASSLGLAGGPEFF.

V gene TRBV19 combines with J gene TRBJ1-6; a possible D gene is TRBD1 (5 bases). The CDR3 extends over 17 amino acids. The V gene's germline CDR1 is LNHDA and CDR2 SQIVND (reference sequence). Between the trimmed V and J ends, which lost 5 bases and 5 bases, there was a span of 19 bases. In DNA, the CDR3 is TGTGCCAGTAGTTCTAAGACGGAACCCAGGGATAATTCACCCCTCCACTTT. Translating gives CASSSKTEPRDNSPLHF. Filled out from reference TRBV19 and TRBJ1-6, the complete variable domain reads DGGITQSPKYLFRKEGQNVTLSCEQNLNHDAMYWYRQDPGQGLRLIYYSQIVNDFQKGDIAEGYSVSREKKESFPLTVTSAQKNPTAFYLCASSSKTEPRDNSPLHFGNGTRLTVT.

The chain is built from TRBV5-6 and TRBJ2-3; no clear D. The CDR3 sequence is 13 residues long. In germline, CDR1 is SGHDT, CDR2 YYEEEE. V was cut by 2 bases and J by 0 bases, with 4 bases left in between. CDR3 in amino acids: CASSFSSTDTQYF. In DNA, the CDR3 is TGTGCCAGCAGCTTTTCTAGCACAGATACGCAGTATTTT.

V usage is TRBV6-1 and J usage is TRBJ2-5; D might be TRBD2 (5 bases). The J call may be faulty, since TRBJ2-7 better matches the DNA end. The germline V gene encodes CDR1 MNHNS and CDR2 SASEGT. This CDR3 contains 15 residues. The CDR3 region has the DNA TGTGCCAGCAGTGAAGGCTCTAGCCTGCTCTACGAGCAGTACTTC. This translates into CASSEGSSLLYEQYF.

This chain links TRBV6-6 with TRBJ2-7, with a weak D call TRBD1 (5 bases). The CDR3 runs 14 residues. Germline values: CDR1 MNHNY, CDR2 SVGAGI (reference sequence). Trimming stripped 6 bases from V and 6 bases from J, with 18 bases between. This CDR3 reads CASSPDMAVGEQYF. The CDR3 coding sequence is TGTGCCAGCAGCCCGGACATGGCGGTAGGCGAGCAGTACTTC.

About this clone itself: The sample holds other DNA sequences that translate to the same CDR3. This chain connects TRBV7-2 to TRBJ2-1; D possibly corresponds to TRBD2 (6 bases). From germline, CDR1 is SGHTA and CDR2 FQGNSA. Trimming stripped 5 bases from V and 7 bases from J, with 18 bases between. CDR3 length: 15 amino acids. In nucleotides, the CDR3 is TGTGCCAGCAGCGTGACTAGTGGGAGTGGGAATGAGCAGTTCTTC. This translates into CASSVTSGSGNEQFF.

The J gene is TRBJ1-2, the V gene TRBV4-3; no reliable D call. The CDR3 loop spans 17 amino acids. Germline assignment: CDR1 LGHNA and CDR2 YSLEER. The ends were cut back, 0 bases at V and 4 bases at J, with 18 bases in the middle. The CDR3 reads CASSQDHGTAAFYGYTF. Written as DNA, the CDR3 is TGCGCCAGCAGCCAAGACCACGGTACAGCCGCCTTCTATGGCTACACCTTC.

The chain carries TRBV4-1 and TRBJ2-3; possible D gene TRBD1, 5 bases. With 1 base removed from V and 1 base from J, the gap between germline ends came to 6 bases. CDR1 is MGHRA and CDR2 is YSYEKL in the germline V gene. The CDR3 has 14 amino acids. CDR3 amino acids: CASSQGGRTDTQYF. The CDR3 bases are TGCGCCAGCAGCCAAGGGGGCCGCACAGATACGCAGTATTTT.

DNA of the CDR3: TGTGCCAGCAGCTTAGGCGGCCGAAATGAAAAACTGTTTTTT. It specifies CASSLGGRNEKLFF. The rearrangement joins TRBV7-2 to TRBJ1-4, with no clear D. V lost 1 base and J 5 bases, leaving 8 bases between the germline ends. The CDR3 sequence is 14 residues long. Germline V CDR1 and CDR2: SGHTA, FQGNSA.

J is TRBJ1-5 and V is TRBV5-1; D unclear. The germline gives CDR1 SGHRS, CDR2 YFSETQ. The ends were cut back, 1 base at V and 5 bases at J, with 7 bases in the middle. This CDR3 is built from 13 residues. In DNA, the CDR3 is TGCGCCAGCAGCTTGCGGGGATATCAGCCCCAGCATTTT. Protein sequence: CASSLRGYQPQHF.

The chain's CDR3 is CASSFGTGGAYGYTF. Here the CDR3 DNA reads TGTGCCAGCAGCTTCGGGACAGGGGGCGCCTATGGCTACACCTTC. The rearrangement uses TRBV5-4 and TRBJ1-2, with TRBD1 identical over 12 bases. Looked up from germline, CDR1 is SGHNT and CDR2 is YYREEE (reference sequence). Trimming took 2 bases from V and 4 from J; bases not matched to a gene: 3. This CDR3 region has 15 residues.

The J gene is TRBJ2-3, the V gene TRBV7-9, with 7 nucleotides matching TRBD2. With V trimmed by 3 bases and J by 4 bases, 4 bases remained unmatched. Per the germline V gene, CDR1 is SEHNR and CDR2 is FQNEAQ (reference sequence). The CDR3 has 14 residues. The CDR3 loop is CASSFGGESDTQYF. CDR3 coding DNA: TGTGCCAGCAGCTTTGGGGGGGAATCAGATACGCAGTATTTT. The complete variable domain, with remaining parts taken from reference TRBV7-9 and TRBJ2-3, reads DTGVSQNPRHKITKRGQNVTFRCDPISEHNRLYWYRQTLGQGPEFLTYFQNEAQLEKSRLLSDRFSAERPKGSFSTLEIQRTEQGDSAMYLCASSFGGESDTQYFGPGTRLTVL.

The chain combines TRBV27 with TRBJ2-1; TRBD2 agrees at 10 bases. The CDR3 runs to 15 residues. Germline CDR1 is MNHEY and CDR2 is SMNVEV (reference sequence). V trimming: 2 bases; J trimming: 7 bases; junction bases outside the gene matches: 5. The CDR3: CASSLLAGAFNEQFF. In DNA form, the CDR3 reads TGTGCCAGCAGTTTACTAGCGGGGGCGTTTAATGAGCAGTTCTTC.

The chain carries TRBV7-9 and TRBJ2-7; D perhaps matches TRBD1 (6 bases). From germline, CDR1 is SEHNR and CDR2 FQNEAQ (reference sequence). The CDR3 is 15 amino acids. The germline V and J ends were trimmed by 5 bases and 2 bases, with 16 bases remaining between them. CDR3 nucleotides: TGTGCCAGCAGCAACTCGGACAGTTTCCCCTACGAGCAGTACTTC. Its translation is CASSNSDSFPYEQYF. The full variable domain, rest sourced from reference TRBV7-9 and TRBJ2-7, is DTGVSQNPRHKITKRGQNVTFRCDPISEHNRLYWYRQTLGQGPEFLTYFQNEAQLEKSRLLSDRFSAERPKGSFSTLEIQRTEQGDSAMYLCASSNSDSFPYEQYFGPGTRLTVT.

The genes are TRBV7-8 and TRBJ2-7; D is undetermined. Trimming pared 2 bases from V and 7 bases from J, leaving 6 bases between. The CDR3 covers 11 residues. Per the germline V gene, CDR1 is SGHVS and CDR2 is FQNEAQ. The CDR3: CASSLSGEQYF. The CDR3 DNA follows: TGTGCCAGCAGCTTATCGGGTGAGCAGTACTTC.

The V gene is TRBV10-3, the J gene TRBJ2-7; 13 bases are a match to TRBD2. CDR3 length equals 17 residues. The ends lost 3 bases at V and 4 bases at J; junction bases unmatched: 9. Looked up from germline, CDR1 is ENHRY and CDR2 is SYGVKD. CDR3 in amino acids: CAISDPLKTSGRYEQYF. The CDR3 DNA is TGTGCCATCAGTGACCCCCTTAAGACTAGCGGGAGGTACGAGCAGTACTTC.

The rearrangement uses TRBV19 and TRBJ1-5; D gene ambiguous. CDR1 LNHDA and CDR2 SQIVND come from the germline V gene (reference sequence). This CDR3 has 15 residues. V was trimmed by 3 bases and J by 9 bases, leaving 18 bases between them. The CDR3 coding sequence is TGTGCCAGTAGTATTCTCCAGGTGCAGATGGGGCCCCAGCATTTT. This encodes CASSILQVQMGPQHF.

In this sample, this clone turned up once. The chain carries TRBV7-9 and TRBJ2-5; D possibly corresponds to TRBD2 (6 bases). With the DNA end fitting TRBJ2-7 better, the J assignment may be wrong. Germline CDR1 and CDR2: SEHNR and FQNEAQ (reference sequence). The CDR3 is 16 amino acids. CDR3 nucleotide sequence: TGTGCCAGCAGCTTAGGGAGCGGGCGGAGCTCCTACGAGCAGTACTTC. Protein sequence: CASSLGSGRSSYEQYF.

This clone has just a few counts. V usage is TRBV5-1 and J usage is TRBJ1-4; 7 bases line up with TRBD1. The CDR3 is 16 residues long. The germline V gene encodes CDR1 SGHRS and CDR2 YFSETQ. V was clipped by 5 bases and J by 0 bases; unmatched bases: 7. Here the CDR3 DNA reads TGCGCCAGCAGAGGTGGACAGGCTGCAACTAATGAAAAACTGTTTTTT. Translated, it gives CASRGGQAATNEKLFF.

There are a few counts of this clone. One junction end does not reproduce the germline sequence, and a read error may be involved. The genes are TRBV7-9 and TRBJ2-7, with 9 bases matching TRBD1. The CDR3 length is 14 residues. Germline CDR1 reads SEHNR; CDR2 reads FQNEAQ (reference sequence). The CDR3 DNA reads TGTGCCAGCAGCCTGGACAGGGGCTCCCACGAGCAGTACTTC. It yields the protein CASSLDRGSHEQYF.

The genes are TRBV19 and TRBJ2-2, with 10 bases fitting TRBD1. The germline V gene has CDR1 LNHDA and CDR2 SQIVND (reference sequence). V was clipped by 6 bases and J by 6 bases; unmatched bases: 13. The CDR3 is 17 amino acids. The CDR3 protein is CASSHPGTGVGAGELFF. DNA for the CDR3: TGTGCCAGTAGCCATCCAGGGACAGGGGTCGGGGCCGGGGAGCTGTTTTTT.

CDR3 region: CASIDWGVSSYEQYF. In DNA form, the CDR3 reads TGTGCCAGCATCGATTGGGGGGTGAGCTCCTACGAGCAGTACTTC. This chain links TRBV6-1 with TRBJ2-7; a possible D gene is TRBD2 (6 bases). Germline CDR1 reads MNHNS; CDR2 reads SASEGT. This CDR3 contains 15 residues. Trimming took off 7 bases at V and 0 bases at J, with 16 bases between the two ends.